This entry lists 2 T cell receptor beta chains sequenced from one sample in a study of T cells after yellow fever vaccination. MiXCR, applied by TCRdb to the 5' RACE reads, yields one record per CDR3 protein. The data show roughly 150,000 distinct CDR3 sequences, 6.6% seen once. The sample was CD4+ T cells sorted from PBMCs, taken 10 days after the yellow fever booster vaccination. The receptors stem from a man aged 25-40 years who received the YFV17D yellow fever vaccine.

The sample holds many counts of this clonotype. CDR3 nucleotides: TGTGCCAGCAGCTTGCGGGACAGACTGACTGAAGCTTTCTTT. Protein product: CASSLRDRLTEAFF. V usage is TRBV7-2 and J usage is TRBJ1-1; 7 nucleotides match TRBD1. V lost 3 bases, J lost 5 bases, and 6 bases stayed unmatched. The CDR3 has 14 residues. From germline, CDR1 is SGHTA and CDR2 FQGNSA.

This clonotype has only a few counts. The chain is built from TRBV5-1 and TRBJ1-3; D possibly corresponds to TRBD1 (6 bases). Germline loops: CDR1 SGHRS, CDR2 YFSETQ. This CDR3 has 16 residues. The germline V and J ends were trimmed by 6 bases and 2 bases, with 18 bases remaining between them. The CDR3 protein is CASTEGHFLAGNTIYF. The CDR3 nucleotides read TGCGCCAGCACTGAGGGACACTTCCTCGCTGGAAACACCATATATTTT.